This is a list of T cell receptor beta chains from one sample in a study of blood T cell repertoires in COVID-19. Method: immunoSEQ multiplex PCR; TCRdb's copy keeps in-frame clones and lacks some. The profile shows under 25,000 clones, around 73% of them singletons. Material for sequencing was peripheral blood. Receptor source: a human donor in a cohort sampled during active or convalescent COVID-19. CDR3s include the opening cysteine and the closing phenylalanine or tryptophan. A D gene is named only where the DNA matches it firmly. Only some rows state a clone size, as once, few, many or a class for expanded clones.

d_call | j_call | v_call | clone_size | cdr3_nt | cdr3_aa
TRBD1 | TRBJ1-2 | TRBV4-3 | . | TGCGCCAGCAGCCAAGGGGACAGGGTTGGCCATGGCTACACCTTC | CASSQGDRVGHGYTF
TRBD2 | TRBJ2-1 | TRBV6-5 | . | TGTGCCAGCCGCGGGCTAGCGGGAAACAATGAGCAGTTCTTC | CASRGLAGNNEQFF
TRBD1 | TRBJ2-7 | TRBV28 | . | TGTGCCAGCAGTTACGGAATCCAGGGGGCCGAGCAGTACTTC | CASSYGIQGAEQYF
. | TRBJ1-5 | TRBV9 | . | TGTGCCAGCAGCGTAGATTTGGCCCAGCCCCAGCATTTT | CASSVDLAQPQHF
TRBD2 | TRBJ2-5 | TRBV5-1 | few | TGCGCCAGCAGCTTGTACCTAGCGGGGGGTTTGGGGAACCAGTACTTC | CASSLYLAGGLGNQYF
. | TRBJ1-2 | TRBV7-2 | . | TGTGCCAGCAGCTTATCGACAGGCTGGGGTTCTAACTATGGCTACACCTTC | CASSLSTGWGSNYGYTF
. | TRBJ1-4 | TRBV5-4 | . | TGTGCCAGCAGCTTGGCAGGTTCTAATGAAAAACTGTTTTTT | CASSLAGSNEKLFF
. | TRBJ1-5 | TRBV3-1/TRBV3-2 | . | TGTGCCAGCAGCCAAGATCCGGCAGAGGGCAATCAGCCCCAGCATTTT | CASSQDPAEGNQPQHF
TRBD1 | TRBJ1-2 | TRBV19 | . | TGTGCCAGTAGTCCCCGCGGACAGGACAACTATGGCTACACCTTC | CASSPRGQDNYGYTF
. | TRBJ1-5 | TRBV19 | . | TGTGCCAGTAGTTTAAAGGGGTCAAGCAATCAGCCCCAGCATTTT | CASSLKGSSNQPQHF
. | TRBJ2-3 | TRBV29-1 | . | TGCAGCGTTGACCAGAACACAGATACGCAGTATTTT | CSVDQNTDTQYF
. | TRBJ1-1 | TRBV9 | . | TGTGCCAGCAGCGTAGCTCCACAGGGACATGAAGCTTTCTTT | CASSVAPQGHEAFF
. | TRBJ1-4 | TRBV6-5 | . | TGTGCCAGCAGCCTACCCTTAGGGGATATAGAAAAACTGTTTTTT | CASSLPLGDIEKLFF
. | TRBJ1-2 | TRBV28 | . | TGTGCCAGCAGTTGGACAGTCCTCACCGATGGCTACACCTTC | CASSWTVLTDGYTF
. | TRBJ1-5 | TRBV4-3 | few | TGCGCCAGCAGCCAAGAAACTGGCAATCAGCCCCAGCATTTT | CASSQETGNQPQHF
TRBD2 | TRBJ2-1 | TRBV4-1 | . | TGCGCCAGCAGCCAAGGGGGACTAGCGGGGTACAATGAGCAGTTCTTC | CASSQGGLAGYNEQFF
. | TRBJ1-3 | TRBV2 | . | TGTGCCAGCAGGGCGTTTCTCCCGGGACAAAACTCGTCGAACACCATATATTTT | CASRAFLPGQNSSNTIYF